The sequence of this T cell receptor (beta chain) was determined in a study of human T cells and chemical hapten exposure. The overall study: Among samples, TCR yields varied mainly because of small differences in pooled library volume.

The time point was: pre-sensitization, week 0. The treatment: therapeutic diphenylcyclopropenone sensitization with weekly scalp DPC. Patch tests were applied only after blood draws. Each CDR3 protein is one row after TCRdb ran MiXCR on the RACE reads. Among 50,000 to 65,000 distinct CDR3 sequences listed, about 9% were seen once. The clonotype was recovered from a woman aged 40 to 55 with alopecia areata. Some clones in this sample may be carry-over from other donors' samples. The sample consisted of whole blood, taken in connection with sensitization to the hapten diphenylcyclopropenone (DPC).

CDR3 sequence: CASGPGEDIQYF. For the CDR3, the DNA is TGTGCCAGCGGGCCTGGGGAGGACATTCAGTACTTC. The chain employs TRBV19 and TRBJ2-4, with D maybe TRBD2 (6 bases). Germline CDR1 and CDR2: LNHDA and SQIVND (reference sequence). The CDR3 is 12 amino acids. Trimming shortened V by 9 bases and J by 8 bases, and 14 bases separated the two germline ends.